The source of this T cell receptor beta chain is a study of CD8 T cells in ankylosing spondylitis. TCRdb fed the 5' RACE reads into MiXCR, producing one record per CDR3 protein. The table has about 64,000 distinct CDR3 sequences, approximately 5.7% seen once. Notes on this clonotype: The antigen is not known.

General observations from the study: Earlier reports found some motif variants in synovial fluid and blood in reactive arthritis. Ankylosing spondylitis blood appeared to carry a characteristic TCR beta motif of seven to nine highly homologous variants.

Trimming cost V 1 base and J 10 bases; bases outside gene matches: 12. This CDR3 region has 15 residues. Per the germline V gene, CDR1 is SGHTA and CDR2 is FQGNSA. This chain links TRBV7-2 with TRBJ2-5, with TRBD2 identical over 7 bases. The clonotype originates from a male donor with ankylosing spondylitis. Sequenced material: synovial fluid, either unsorted or a sorted T cell fraction (not recorded which). CDR3 amino acids: CASSLDGSSGRDQYF. The CDR3 DNA is TGTGCCAGCAGCTTAGATGGCTCATCGGGGAGGGACCAGTACTTC.